Here is one T cell receptor (beta chain) with its context. The V gene lost 2 bases and the J gene lost 5 bases, with 10 bases spanning the gap. The germline CDR1 and CDR2 sequences are KGHSH and LQKENI. The CDR3 extends over 13 amino acids. The sample belongs to a study of blood T cell repertoires in COVID-19. For the study at large: Sites in the United States, Italy and Spain provided acute and convalescent COVID-19 samples. In each case, the material was cDNA or gDNA derived from T cells, B-cell-depleted T cells, or PBMCs.

Per the authors' pipeline: Cell counts per sample came from amplifying reference gene primers. Sequencing used immunoSEQ multiplex PCR; TCRdb keeps in-frame clones, though not all of them. D and trimming were read from the DNA, whereas the V and J calls and clone size are those reported in that table. The sample has under 200,000 clones, 70% to 90% seen once. This clonotype was sampled from an elderly woman with acute or convalescent COVID-19. This rearrangement joins TRBV18 to TRBJ2-7; possible D gene TRBD1, 6 bases. The sequenced sample was peripheral blood. The CDR3 region is CASSPGGTDEQYF. CDR3 in DNA: TGTGCCAGCTCACCAGGGGGCACAGACGAGCAGTACTTC.